These T cell receptor beta chains were read from a single sample in a study of blood T cell repertoires in COVID-19. Repertoires were generated with immunoSEQ multiplex PCR, while TCRdb's copy carries only in-frame clones and drops some. Found here are some 170,000 clones, more than 75% of them singletons; the top ten hold roughly 8.8%. Sequenced: peripheral blood. These receptor sequences come from a woman in her forties or fifties with active or convalescent COVID-19. The CDR3 runs from the conserved cysteine through the conserved F or W. A D gene is named only where the DNA matches it firmly. Only some rows state a clone size, as once, few, many or a class for expanded clones.

j_call	clone_size	v_call	d_call	cdr3_aa	cdr3_nt
TRBJ1-4	.	TRBV20-1	.	CSASNSLIPEKLFF	TGCAGTGCTAGTAACAGCCTGATTCCGGAAAAACTGTTTTTT
TRBJ2-7	.	TRBV10-2	.	CASSESPSEGWGYEQYF	TGCGCCAGCAGTGAGTCACCTAGCGAGGGTTGGGGCTACGAGCAGTACTTC
TRBJ1-1	few	TRBV7-9	.	CASSLERLMNTEAFF	TGTGCCAGCAGCTTAGAAAGACTCATGAACACTGAAGCTTTCTTT
TRBJ2-1	.	TRBV5-5	TRBD2	CASSRAGEGRDEQFF	TGTGCCAGCAGCCGCGCGGGAGAAGGTCGGGATGAGCAGTTCTTC
TRBJ2-4	.	TRBV5-6	.	CASSLVSRGYAKNIQYF	TGTGCCAGCAGCTTGGTATCCAGGGGCTATGCCAAAAACATTCAGTACTTC
TRBJ1-2	.	TRBV28	TRBD1	CASSADRGGYGYTF	TGTGCCAGCAGTGCGGACAGGGGAGGCTATGGCTACACCTTC
TRBJ2-1	.	TRBV7-3	TRBD1	CASSLRIGGQNNEQFF	TGTGCCAGCAGCTTAAGAATTGGGGGACAGAACAATGAGCAGTTCTTC
TRBJ1-1	.	TRBV7-3	.	CASSPSGTRAEAFF	TGTGCCAGCAGCCCCAGTGGTACGCGGGCTGAAGCTTTCTTT
TRBJ1-2	.	TRBV27	TRBD1	CASSLKPITGAGGYTF	TGTGCCAGCAGTTTAAAACCTATAACAGGGGCGGGGGGCTACACCTTC
TRBJ2-2	.	TRBV6-2/TRBV6-3	TRBD2	CASSRKGLAEGGELFF	TGTGCCAGCAGCAGGAAGGGACTAGCGGAGGGCGGGGAGCTGTTTTTT
TRBJ1-2	few	TRBV5-1	.	CASSLSGVVAGYTF	TGCGCCAGCAGCTTGTCGGGGGTGGTGGCGGGCTACACCTTC
TRBJ2-1	.	TRBV7-9	.	CASSFQAYNEQFF	TGTGCCAGCAGCTTCCAGGCCTATAATGAGCAGTTCTTC
TRBJ1-3	.	TRBV18	.	CASSPPRVSGNTIYF	TGTGCCAGCTCACCACCGAGGGTCTCTGGAAACACCATATATTTT
TRBJ2-2	.	TRBV3-1/TRBV3-2	.	CASSQDAARSNTGELFF	TGTGCCAGCAGCCAAGATGCGGCGCGGTCGAACACCGGGGAGCTGTTTTTT
TRBJ1-2	few	TRBV5-6	TRBD1	CASSLAETITGDYGYTF	TGTGCCAGCAGCTTGGCCGAAACCATTACAGGGGACTATGGCTACACCTTC
TRBJ1-5	.	TRBV5-1	.	CASSLSYEALNQPQHF	TGCGCCAGCAGCTTATCGTACGAGGCCCTTAATCAGCCCCAGCATTTT
TRBJ1-2	.	TRBV19	.	CASSIDSYYGYTF	TGTGCCAGTAGTATAGACAGTTACTATGGCTACACCTTC
TRBJ2-2	.	TRBV19	.	CASREGSQTGELFF	TGTGCCAGTAGGGAGGGATCGCAGACCGGGGAGCTGTTTTTT
TRBJ1-4	.	TRBV19	.	CASSYSPTATNEKLFF	TGTGCCAGTAGTTATTCCCCTACAGCAACTAATGAAAAACTGTTTTTT
TRBJ2-7	.	TRBV12-3/TRBV12-4	.	CASCRSFPYEQYF	TGTGCCAGCTGCCGCAGTTTTCCCTACGAGCAGTACTTC
TRBJ2-7	few	TRBV4-3	TRBD1	CASSQAAGTGYEQYF	TGCGCCAGCAGCCAAGCCGCGGGGACAGGGTACGAGCAGTACTTC
TRBJ2-3	.	TRBV7-2	.	CASSLKGTDTQYF	TGTGCCAGCAGCTTAAAGGGGACAGATACGCAGTATTTT